This TCR beta chain was profiled in a study of graft-versus-host responses after intestinal transplantation. Study-wide context: Recipients across the board were started on anti-thymocyte globulin induction, then kept on tacrolimus and steroids for about 3 years. General observations from the study: GvH clones turned up in recipient marrow; some had shown up first in ileum or blood. Association was observed between peak circulating GvH clone levels and early post-transplant HvG declines. Subjects displaying graft-donor T cell macrochimerism possessed elevated graft-versus-host to host-versus-graft clonal ratios inside allografts.

The repertoire was sequenced with immunoSEQ multiplex PCR; TCRdb's copy has only in-frame clones and lacks some. The table has about 110,000 clones, 85% to 95% seen once. As for this clone: Antigen specificity is unknown.

V dropped 7 bases and J dropped 3 bases, with 13 bases sitting between them. Per the germline V gene, CDR1 is SNHLY and CDR2 is FYNNEI. The CDR3 has 14 amino acids. The chain combines TRBV2 with TRBJ1-3, with D tentatively TRBD1 (5 bases). The material was unstimulated CD8+ T cells sorted from spleen or lymph node cells, obtained before transplant. This TCR derives from a human donor who was the organ donor for an intestinal transplant. The CDR3 region has the DNA TGTGCCAGCATTAGCGGGGGATTTGGAAACACCATATATTTT. As protein: CASISGGFGNTIYF.